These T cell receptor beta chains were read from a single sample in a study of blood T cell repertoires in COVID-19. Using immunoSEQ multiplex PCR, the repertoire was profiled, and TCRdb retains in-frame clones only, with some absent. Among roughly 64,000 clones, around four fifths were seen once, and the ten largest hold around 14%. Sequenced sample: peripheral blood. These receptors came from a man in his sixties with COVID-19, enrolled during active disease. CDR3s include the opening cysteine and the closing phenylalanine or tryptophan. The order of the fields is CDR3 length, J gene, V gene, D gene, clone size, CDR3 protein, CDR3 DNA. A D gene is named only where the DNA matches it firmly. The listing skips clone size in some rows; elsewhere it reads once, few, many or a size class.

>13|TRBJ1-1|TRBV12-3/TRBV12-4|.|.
CASSLDKNTEAFF
TGTGCCAGCAGTTTGGACAAGAACACTGAAGCTTTCTTT
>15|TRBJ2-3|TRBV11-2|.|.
CASSLVFSGIDTQYF
TGTGCCAGCAGCTTGGTATTTAGCGGAATTGATACGCAGTATTTT
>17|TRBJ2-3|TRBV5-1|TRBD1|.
CASSLGGFGTGADTQYF
TGCGCCAGCAGCTTGGGGGGTTTTGGGACAGGGGCAGATACGCAGTATTTT
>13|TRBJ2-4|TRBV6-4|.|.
CASSEGPQAPQYF
TGTGCCAGCAGTGAGGGGCCGCAGGCCCCTCAGTACTTC
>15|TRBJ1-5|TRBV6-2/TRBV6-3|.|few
CASSYSSGLNQPQHF
TGTGCCAGCAGTTACTCGTCAGGGCTCAATCAGCCCCAGCATTTT
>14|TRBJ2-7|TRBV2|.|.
CASSEARGKYEQYF
TGTGCCAGCAGTGAAGCGCGCGGGAAGTACGAGCAGTACTTC
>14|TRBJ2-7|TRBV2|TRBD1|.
CASSGTGGQYEQYF
TGTGCCAGCAGTGGTACAGGGGGACAATACGAGCAGTACTTC
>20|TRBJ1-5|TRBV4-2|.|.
CASSQDSGAGASYSNQPQHF
TGTGCCAGCAGCCAAGATTCCGGGGCAGGGGCCTCTTATAGCAATCAGCCCCAGCATTTT
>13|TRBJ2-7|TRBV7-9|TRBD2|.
CASSSLAGDEQYF
TGTGCCAGCAGCTCCTTAGCGGGGGACGAGCAGTACTTC
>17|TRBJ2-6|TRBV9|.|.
CASSVTQQGSGANVLTF
TGTGCCAGCAGCGTAACCCAACAGGGTTCTGGGGCCAACGTCCTGACTTTC
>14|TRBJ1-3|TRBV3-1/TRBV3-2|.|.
CASSQPFSGNTIYF
TGTGCCAGCAGCCAACCTTTCTCTGGAAACACCATATATTTT